These T cell receptor beta chains were read from a single sample in a study of T cell responses to AZD1222 COVID-19 vaccine. Measured with immunoSEQ multiplex PCR; TCRdb has only the in-frame clones, and not every one. The data show roughly 120,000 clones, roughly nine tenths seen once. The material was peripheral blood, obtained on day 0 of AZD1222 vaccination. The receptors stem from an adult in good health. Both conserved end residues are part of each CDR3. The D gene is left open where the match is weak. Rows may omit the clone size; those that give it use once, few, many or a size class.

len	abundance	d_gene	v_gene	j_gene	CDR3nt	CDR3aa
14	NA	NA	TRBV19	TRBJ2-7	TGTGCCAGTAGTATGCGGGACGGCTCCTACGAGCAGTACTTC	CASSMRDGSYEQYF
15	NA	TRBD2	TRBV7-9	TRBJ2-1	TGTGCCAGCAGCTTATGGGGGGAAGCGGGGAATGAGCAGTTCTTC	CASSLWGEAGNEQFF
16	NA	NA	TRBV6-4	TRBJ2-1	TGTGCCAGCAGTGACTCGGGACACACAGGCGACAATGAGCAGTTCTTC	CASSDSGHTGDNEQFF
13	NA	NA	TRBV2	TRBJ2-7	TGTGCCAGCAGCGTCGAGGTTGCCTACGAGCAGTACTTC	CASSVEVAYEQYF
15	NA	NA	TRBV7-9	TRBJ2-2	TGTGCCAGCAGAGGAGGAGGCCTCAACACCGGGGAGCTGTTTTTT	CASRGGGLNTGELFF
14	many	NA	TRBV7-9	TRBJ1-2	TGTGCCAGCAGGGGGGCGCGATTTGACTATGGCTACACCTTC	CASRGARFDYGYTF
13	once	NA	TRBV12-3/TRBV12-4	TRBJ1-5	TGTGCCAGCATGGGGACACCAAATCAGCCCCAGCATTTT	CASMGTPNQPQHF
14	once	NA	TRBV30	TRBJ2-3	TGTGCCTGGAGTATCTGGCCTGAAACAGATACGCAGTATTTT	CAWSIWPETDTQYF
13	NA	NA	TRBV19	TRBJ2-3	TGTGCCAGTAGTCGGACCTGGACAGATACGCAGTATTTT	CASSRTWTDTQYF
15	NA	NA	TRBV14	TRBJ2-1	TGTGCCAGCAGCCCCTTAAGGTGGTTTTACAATGAGCAGTTCTTC	CASSPLRWFYNEQFF
19	NA	TRBD1	TRBV28	TRBJ1-6	TGTGCCAGCAGTTTTGGTCTCTCGACAGGGTTATTTTTGGTGTCACCCCTCCACTTT	CASSFGLSTGLFLVSPLHF
13	NA	TRBD1	TRBV6-5	TRBJ1-4	TGTGCCAGCAGGGACAGGCCGAATGAAAAACTGTTTTTT	CASRDRPNEKLFF
13	NA	NA	TRBV5-4	TRBJ1-1	TGTGCCAGCAGCGAGGGTCTGGAAACTGAAGCTTTCTTT	CASSEGLETEAFF
14	few	NA	TRBV7-6	TRBJ1-4	TGTGCCAGCAGCTTTACGGGGAGTGGTGAAAAACTGTTTTTT	CASSFTGSGEKLFF
12	NA	NA	TRBV2	TRBJ2-7	TGTGCCAGCAAACCCGGTACCTACGAGCAGTACTTC	CASKPGTYEQYF
18	NA	TRBD2	TRBV4-1	TRBJ2-7	TGCGCCAGCAGCCAAGACCCGGGACTAGCGGGAGTCGGTGGCGAGCAGTACTTC	CASSQDPGLAGVGGEQYF
14	NA	NA	TRBV7-2	TRBJ2-6	TGTGCCAGCAGCTTACCGGCTGGGGCCAACGTCCTGACTTTC	CASSLPAGANVLTF
11	NA	NA	TRBV18	TRBJ2-7	TGTGCCAGCTCTTCCGGGGGCGAGCAGTACTTC	CASSSGGEQYF
12	NA	NA	TRBV7-2	TRBJ1-2	TGTGCCAGCAGCCCCATCGAGTATGGCTACACCTTC	CASSPIEYGYTF
15	NA	TRBD1	TRBV18	TRBJ1-4	TGTGCCAGCTCACCATTGGGGACAGGGGGTGAAAAACTGTTTTTT	CASSPLGTGGEKLFF
14	few	TRBD1	TRBV7-9	TRBJ1-2	TGTGCCAGCAGCTCACAGGGGCCGGTCTATGGCTACACCTTC	CASSSQGPVYGYTF
14	NA	TRBD1	TRBV2	TRBJ1-1	TGTGCCAGCAGTAAGACAGGGGTGAACACTGAAGCTTTCTTT	CASSKTGVNTEAFF
15	NA	NA	TRBV7-8	TRBJ2-2	TGTGCCAGCAGCTTAGACAGGCGGAACACCGGGGAGCTGTTTTTT	CASSLDRRNTGELFF
16	few	NA	TRBV14	TRBJ2-7	TGTGCCAGCAGCCACAATTCACGGGGATACTACTACGAGCAGTACTTC	CASSHNSRGYYYEQYF